This T cell receptor beta chain is drawn from a study of blood T cell repertoires in COVID-19. CDR3 size: 17 residues. V gave up 0 bases and J gave up 0 bases, with 13 bases separating them. Germline CDR1 reads SGHNT; CDR2 reads YYREEE (reference sequence). All enrollees were roughly 18 to 90 years old and from roughly 22 US areas. Assignment of participants to cohorts was predicated upon participant-reported clinical history. Symptom resolution, clearance, or two negative PCRs marked donors in Cohort 3 as recovered. TCRdb keeps only in-frame clones here, not all; method: immunoSEQ multiplex PCR. The profile covers 300,000 to 450,000 clones, with less than 90% appearing a single time and approximately 1% taken by the ten largest.

The sequencing sample was made of PBMCs or T cells enriched from blood (not recorded which). The source is a woman in her 30s who had recovered from COVID-19. The genes are TRBV5-4 and TRBJ1-3, with D unclear. The CDR3 DNA reads as TGTGCCAGCAGCTTGGGGGTTTCGGGGATCTCTGGAAACACCATATATTTT. This gives the protein CASSLGVSGISGNTIYF.